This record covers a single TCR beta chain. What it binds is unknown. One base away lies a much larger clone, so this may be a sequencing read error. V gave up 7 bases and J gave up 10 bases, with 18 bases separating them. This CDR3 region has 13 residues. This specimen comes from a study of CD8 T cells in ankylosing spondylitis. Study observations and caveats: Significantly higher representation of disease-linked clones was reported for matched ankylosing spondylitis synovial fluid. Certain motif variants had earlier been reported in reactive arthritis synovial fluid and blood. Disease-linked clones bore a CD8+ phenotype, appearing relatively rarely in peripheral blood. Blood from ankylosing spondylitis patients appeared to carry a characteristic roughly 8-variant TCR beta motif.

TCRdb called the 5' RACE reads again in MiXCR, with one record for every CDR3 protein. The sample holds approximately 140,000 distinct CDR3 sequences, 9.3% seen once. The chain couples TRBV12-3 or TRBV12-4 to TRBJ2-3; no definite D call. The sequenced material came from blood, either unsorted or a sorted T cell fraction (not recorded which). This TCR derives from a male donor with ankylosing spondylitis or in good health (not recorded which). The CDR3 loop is CASTSGLSQAQYF. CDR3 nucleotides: TGTGCCAGCACCTCGGGCCTCTCTCAGGCGCAGTATTTT.